The sequence of this TCR beta chain was determined in a study of blood T cell repertoires in COVID-19. Trimming removed 6 bases at V and 0 bases at J, with 8 bases between. The germline V gene has CDR1 KGHDR and CDR2 SFDVKD. This CDR3 region has 15 residues. As handled by the study authors: Estimates of nucleated cell counts were drawn from the amplification of reference gene primers. TCRdb's copy holds only in-frame clones and misses some; the assay was immunoSEQ multiplex PCR. Clonal size and the V and J genes are those of that table, whereas D and trimming came from the DNA. The sample consists of 110,000 or so clones, around 83% of them appearing once.

The chain employs TRBV24-1 and TRBJ2-6; TRBD1 might be the D (6 bases). The sequence derives from an elderly woman with active or convalescent COVID-19. Sequenced material: peripheral blood. CDR3 sequence (DNA): TGTGCCACCAGTCCACAGGGCTCTGGGGCCAACGTCCTGACTTTC. It yields the protein CATSPQGSGANVLTF.